This T cell receptor (beta chain) was recovered during a study of shared clonotypes between healthy human individuals (dated by TCRdb to 2018 to 2021). Broadly, across the study: The cohort comprised two women and three men aged 18 to 49 years. To estimate repertoire size and how much clonotype sharing occurs between individuals, the study deeply sequenced the blood TCR repertoires of several healthy adults. Leukapheresis yielded between about 0.9 and 9.5 billion PBMCs per donor. For each donor, CD4 naive and CD4 memory were each given three plates, CD8 naive was given two plates, and CD8 memory was given one plate. Different laboratories and diverse techniques were used to prepare libraries and sequence TCR repertoires, to increase sequencing depth and limit assay-specific biases.

With respect to this clone: What antigen it recognizes has not been identified. Base quality data are lacking; no much larger clone is found one base away.

CDR3 length: 13 amino acids, cysteine to phenylalanine. The kept DNA is CDR3 alone, 39 bases in frame from the first base. CDR1 SGHAT and CDR2 FQNNGV were looked up in the germline V gene. V is shortened by 3 bases, J by 5 bases, and the region joining them spans 10 bases. Points the paper makes about the study in general: Incomplete sequencing was indicated by rarefaction of sorted-subset datasets, despite the large sequencing depth. Across several donors, approximately 5% of naive CD4, approximately 3.6% of naive CD8, approximately 2.5% of memory CD4, and 0.4% to 0.45% of memory CD8 clonotypes were shared. Larger estimated clonotype richness was generally found for naive subsets than for memory subsets. Sampling was limited to blood, and TCR repertoires in tissue likely differ from TCR repertoires in blood. Because the study included a small number of donors, the genetic and exposure-history diversity represented was limited. Compared with non-shared clonotypes, clonotypes shared by all four sorted-subset donors had higher generation probabilities. Based on pairwise subsampling, the degree of clonotype sharing among donors was expected to be affected by sequencing depth.

Using the deep immunoSEQ assay, TCR CDR3 regions were amplified from genomic DNA by multiplex PCR. Extracted genomic DNA from each cell subset was distributed evenly across all wells of several immunoSEQ 96-well plates, and each plate was treated as a replicate. For sorted subsets, around 200 ng genomic DNA, equal to tens of thousands of T cell genomes, was loaded into each replicate PCR. The purified libraries were quantified using a Qubit 3.0 fluorometer, sized with a Bioanalyzer 2100, and then quantified again using the KAPA Library Quantification kit. Every immunoSEQ 96-well plate was sequenced on a separate single-read 150-cycle Illumina NextSeq 550 flow cell. On the authors' methods: Because the immunoSEQ output held only junctional sequences and lacked quality scores, the filtering could not match the filtering applied to full-length reads. Sequences were annotated with PyIR, a Python wrapper for IgBLAST v1.9, and V/J genes and CDR3 were assigned using IMGT germline references. Any read was removed if the V/J assignment was weak (E-value above 1e-6), the CDR3 was missing, or the read contained stop codons, out-of-frame junctions, or ambiguous translated residues. V3J clonotypes were defined by identical inferred V gene, J gene, and CDR3 amino acid sequence. To compute the percentage overlap between repertoires, the number of shared unique clonotypes was divided by the size of the smaller repertoire. RTK rarefaction, the Chao1 estimator, and Recon v2.1 estimates of unobserved clonotypes were used to assess repertoire richness. OLGA was used to compute generation probabilities for all TCRbeta clonotypes that the gDNA method yielded from a few donors. Drawn from immuneACCESS, this table holds only the in-frame rearrangements with V and J called that TCRdb kept. Clones are partly lost; checked studies trace under half to an unresolved V gene and leave the rest unexplained. That table furnishes V, J and clone size, whereas the DNA furnished D and trimming. The sample table records 1.4 million to 1.5 million clones; more than 95% of these occur just once. The ten largest clones take up roughly 1.2% of the sample.

The donors were healthy, HIV-negative adults with no recently reported acute infections or vaccinations. Only Caucasian adults living in Nashville, Tennessee, USA were represented among the donors. CD4+ T cells were enriched by magnetic negative selection, after which naive cells were positively selected on CD45RA and the negative fraction was taken as the memory subset. Blood was collected by leukapheresis, and PBMCs were isolated by Ficoll-Histopaque density gradient centrifugation and then cryopreserved in liquid nitrogen vapor phase. Analytical flow cytometry was used to check the purity and quantity of every magnetically sorted T cell population. From each sorted fraction, genomic DNA was isolated and quantified by UV absorbance on a Nanodrop 2000c.

The sequence was collected from a man aged 30 to 39 in good health. The rearrangement joined TRBV11-2 to TRBJ1-1, with the D gene uncertain. The sample was naive CD4+ T cells sorted from blood. The cell subset or site label of this sample denotes: CD45RA+ positively selected. The DNA reads as follows: TGTGCCAGCAGCTTTGAGGGAGCAACTGAAGCTTTCTTT. Protein translation: CASSFEGATEAFF.